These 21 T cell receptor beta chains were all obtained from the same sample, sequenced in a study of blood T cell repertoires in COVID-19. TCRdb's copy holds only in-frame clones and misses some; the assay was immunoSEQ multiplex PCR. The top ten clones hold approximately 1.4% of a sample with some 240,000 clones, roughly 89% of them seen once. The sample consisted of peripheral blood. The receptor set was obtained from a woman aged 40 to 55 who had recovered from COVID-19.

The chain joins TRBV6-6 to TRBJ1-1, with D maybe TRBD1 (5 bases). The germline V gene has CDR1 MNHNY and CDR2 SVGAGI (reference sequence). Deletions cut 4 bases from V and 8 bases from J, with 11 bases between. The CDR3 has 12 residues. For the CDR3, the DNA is TGTGCCAGCAGTTCGTTCAGGGAAGAAGCTTTCTTT. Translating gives CASSSFREEAFF.

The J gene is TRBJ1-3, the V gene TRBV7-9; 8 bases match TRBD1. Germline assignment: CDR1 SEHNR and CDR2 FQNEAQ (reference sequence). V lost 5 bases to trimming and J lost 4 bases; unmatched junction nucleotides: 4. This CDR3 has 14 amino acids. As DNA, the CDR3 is TGTGCCAGCAGCACCAGGGGGCAGGGAAACACCATATATTTT. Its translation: CASSTRGQGNTIYF.

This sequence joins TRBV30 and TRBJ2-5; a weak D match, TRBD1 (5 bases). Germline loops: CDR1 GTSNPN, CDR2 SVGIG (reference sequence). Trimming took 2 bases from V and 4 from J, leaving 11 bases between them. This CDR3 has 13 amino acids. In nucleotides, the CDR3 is TGTGCCTGGAGTCCCAGGGTCCGAGAGACCCAGTACTTC. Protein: CAWSPRVRETQYF.

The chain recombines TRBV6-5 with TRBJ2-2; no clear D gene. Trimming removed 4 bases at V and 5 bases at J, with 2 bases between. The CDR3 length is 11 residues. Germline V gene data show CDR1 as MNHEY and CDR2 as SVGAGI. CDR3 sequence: CASSSTGELFF. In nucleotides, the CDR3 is TGTGCCAGCAGTTCGACCGGGGAGCTGTTTTTT.

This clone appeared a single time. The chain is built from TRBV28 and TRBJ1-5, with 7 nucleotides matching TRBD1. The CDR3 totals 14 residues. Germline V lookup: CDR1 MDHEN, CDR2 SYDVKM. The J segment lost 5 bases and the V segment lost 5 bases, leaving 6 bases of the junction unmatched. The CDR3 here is CASSPGTAHQPQHF. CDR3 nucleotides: TGTGCCAGCAGTCCCGGGACAGCACATCAGCCCCAGCATTTT.

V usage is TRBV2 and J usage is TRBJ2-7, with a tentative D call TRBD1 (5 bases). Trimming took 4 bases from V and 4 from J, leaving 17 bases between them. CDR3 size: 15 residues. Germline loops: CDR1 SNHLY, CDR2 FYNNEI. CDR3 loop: CASSVQGSSTYEQYF. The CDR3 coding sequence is TGTGCCAGCAGTGTGCAGGGATCATCCACTTACGAGCAGTACTTC.

CDR3 in amino acids: CASSGGTRSSYNEQFF. CDR3 bases: TGTGCCAGCAGTGGTGGGACAAGGAGCTCCTACAATGAGCAGTTCTTC. The rearrangement uses TRBV2 and TRBJ2-1; D may be TRBD1 (6 bases). The V and J ends lost 4 bases and 0 bases respectively, with 13 bases between them. The CDR3 has 16 amino acids. Germline-derived CDR1 and CDR2 are SNHLY and FYNNEI.

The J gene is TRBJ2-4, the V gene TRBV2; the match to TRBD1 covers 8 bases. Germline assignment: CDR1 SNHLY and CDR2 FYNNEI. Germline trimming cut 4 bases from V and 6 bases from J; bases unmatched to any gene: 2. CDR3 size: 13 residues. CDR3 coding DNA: TGTGCCAGCAGTGTCGACAGGGGAAACATTCAGTACTTC. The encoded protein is CASSVDRGNIQYF. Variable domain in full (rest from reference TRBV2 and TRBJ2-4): EPEVTQTPSHQVTQMGQEVILRCVPISNHLYFYWYRQILGQKVEFLVSFYNNEISEKSEIFDDQFSVERPDGSNFTLKIRSTKLEDSAMYFCASSVDRGNIQYFGAGTRLSVL.

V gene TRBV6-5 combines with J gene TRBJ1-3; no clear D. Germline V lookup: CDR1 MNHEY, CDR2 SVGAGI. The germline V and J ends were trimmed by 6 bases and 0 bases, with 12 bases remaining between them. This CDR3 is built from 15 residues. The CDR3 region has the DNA TGTGCCAGCAGACGACTTCTTGACTCTGGAAACACCATATATTTT. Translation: CASRRLLDSGNTIYF.

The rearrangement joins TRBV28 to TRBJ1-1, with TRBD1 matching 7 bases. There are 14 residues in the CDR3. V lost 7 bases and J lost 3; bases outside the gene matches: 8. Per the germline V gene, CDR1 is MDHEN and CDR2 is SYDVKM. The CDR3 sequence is CASNLPGTDTEAFF. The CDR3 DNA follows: TGTGCCAGCAACCTACCCGGGACAGACACTGAAGCTTTCTTT.

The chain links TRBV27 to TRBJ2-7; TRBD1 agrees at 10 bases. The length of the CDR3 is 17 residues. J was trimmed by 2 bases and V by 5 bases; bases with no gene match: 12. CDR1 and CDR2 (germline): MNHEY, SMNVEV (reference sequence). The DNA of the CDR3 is TGTGCCAGCAGTGAATCCGGGACAGGGGTGGCCACCTACGAGCAGTACTTC. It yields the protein CASSESGTGVATYEQYF.

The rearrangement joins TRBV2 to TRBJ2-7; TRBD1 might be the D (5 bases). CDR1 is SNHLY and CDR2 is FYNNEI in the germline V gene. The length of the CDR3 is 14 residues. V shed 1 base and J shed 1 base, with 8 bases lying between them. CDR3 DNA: TGTGCCAGCAGTGAAGGGACACCGTCCTACGAGCAGTACTTC. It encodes CASSEGTPSYEQYF.

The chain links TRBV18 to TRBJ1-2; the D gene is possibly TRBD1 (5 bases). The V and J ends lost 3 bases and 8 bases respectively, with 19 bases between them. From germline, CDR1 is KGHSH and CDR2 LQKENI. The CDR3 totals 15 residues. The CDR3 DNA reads TGTGCCAGCTCACCCACCACGGGGGAGGGATTCGGCTACACCTTC. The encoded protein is CASSPTTGEGFGYTF.

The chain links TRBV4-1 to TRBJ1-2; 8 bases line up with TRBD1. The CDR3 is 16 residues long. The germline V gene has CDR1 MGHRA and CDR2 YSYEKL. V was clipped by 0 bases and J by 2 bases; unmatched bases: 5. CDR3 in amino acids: CASSQDKDRANYGYTF. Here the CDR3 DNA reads TGCGCCAGCAGCCAAGATAAGGACAGGGCAAACTATGGCTACACCTTC.

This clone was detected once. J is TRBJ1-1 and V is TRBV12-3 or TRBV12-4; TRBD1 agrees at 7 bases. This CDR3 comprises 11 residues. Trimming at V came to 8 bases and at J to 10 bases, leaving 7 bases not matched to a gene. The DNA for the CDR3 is TGTGCCAGCGATCCAGGGGGTGGAGCTTTCTTT. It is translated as CASDPGGGAFF.

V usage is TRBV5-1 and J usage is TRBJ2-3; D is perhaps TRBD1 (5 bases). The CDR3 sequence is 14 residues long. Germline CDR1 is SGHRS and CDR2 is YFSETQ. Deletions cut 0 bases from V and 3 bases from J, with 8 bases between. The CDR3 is CASSLGPGTDTQYF. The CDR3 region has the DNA TGCGCCAGCAGCTTGGGACCAGGGACAGATACGCAGTATTTT.

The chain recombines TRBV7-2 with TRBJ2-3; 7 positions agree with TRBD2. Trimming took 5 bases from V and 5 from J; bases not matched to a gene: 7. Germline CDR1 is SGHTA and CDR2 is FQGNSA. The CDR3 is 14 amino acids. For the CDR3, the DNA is TGTGCCAGCAGCCCCGGACTAGTAATAGATACGCAGTATTTT. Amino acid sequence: CASSPGLVIDTQYF.

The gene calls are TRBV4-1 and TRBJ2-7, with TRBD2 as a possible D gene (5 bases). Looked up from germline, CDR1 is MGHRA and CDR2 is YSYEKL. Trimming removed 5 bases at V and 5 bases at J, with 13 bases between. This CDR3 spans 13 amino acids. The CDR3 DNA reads TGCGCCAGCAGCAACGGACTCTTCCACGAGCAGTACTTC. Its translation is CASSNGLFHEQYF.

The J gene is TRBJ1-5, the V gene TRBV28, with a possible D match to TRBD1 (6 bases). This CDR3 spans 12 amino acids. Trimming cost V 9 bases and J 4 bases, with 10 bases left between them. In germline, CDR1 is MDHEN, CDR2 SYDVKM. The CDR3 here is CASDRSNQPQHF. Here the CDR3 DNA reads TGTGCCAGTGACAGGTCAAATCAGCCCCAGCATTTT.

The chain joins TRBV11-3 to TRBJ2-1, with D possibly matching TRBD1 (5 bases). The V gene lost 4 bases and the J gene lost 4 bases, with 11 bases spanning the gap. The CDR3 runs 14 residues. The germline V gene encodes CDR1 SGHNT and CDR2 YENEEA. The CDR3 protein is CASSSPDIYNEQFF. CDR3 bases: TGTGCCAGCAGCTCCCCGGACATTTACAATGAGCAGTTCTTC.

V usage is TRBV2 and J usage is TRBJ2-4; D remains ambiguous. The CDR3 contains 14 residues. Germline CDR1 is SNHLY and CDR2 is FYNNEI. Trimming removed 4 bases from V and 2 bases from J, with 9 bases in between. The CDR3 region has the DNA TGTGCCAGCAGTGCACAATCACCCAAAAACATTCAGTACTTC. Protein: CASSAQSPKNIQYF.